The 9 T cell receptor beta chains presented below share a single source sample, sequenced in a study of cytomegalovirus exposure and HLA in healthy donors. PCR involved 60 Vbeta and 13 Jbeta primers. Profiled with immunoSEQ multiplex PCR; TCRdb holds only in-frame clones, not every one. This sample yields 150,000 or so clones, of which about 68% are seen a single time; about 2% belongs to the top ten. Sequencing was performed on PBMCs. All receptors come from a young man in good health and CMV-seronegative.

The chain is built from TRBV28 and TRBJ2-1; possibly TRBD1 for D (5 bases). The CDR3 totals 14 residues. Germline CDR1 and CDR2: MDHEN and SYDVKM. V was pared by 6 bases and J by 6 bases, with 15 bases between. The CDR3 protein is CASSLPGHFNEQFF. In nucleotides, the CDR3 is TGTGCCAGCAGCCTTCCCGGACACTTCAATGAGCAGTTCTTC.

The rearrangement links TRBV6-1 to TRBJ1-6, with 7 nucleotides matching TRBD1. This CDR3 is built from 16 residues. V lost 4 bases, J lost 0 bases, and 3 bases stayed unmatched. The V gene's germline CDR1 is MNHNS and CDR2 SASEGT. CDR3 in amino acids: CASSGYRGSYNSPLHF. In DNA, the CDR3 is TGTGCCAGCAGTGGGTACAGGGGCTCCTATAATTCACCCCTCCACTTT.

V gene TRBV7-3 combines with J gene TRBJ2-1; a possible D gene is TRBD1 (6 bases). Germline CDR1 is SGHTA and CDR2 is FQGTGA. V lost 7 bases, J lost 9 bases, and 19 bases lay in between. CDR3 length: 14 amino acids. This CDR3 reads CASTTTLRGGEQFF. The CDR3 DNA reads TGTGCCAGCACCACTACTTTGCGAGGGGGTGAGCAGTTCTTC.

CDR3 sequence: CASSEGKTGRTEAFF. The CDR3 coding sequence is TGTGCCAGCAGTGAAGGCAAGACAGGGAGGACTGAAGCTTTCTTT. This chain joins TRBV2 and TRBJ1-1; 7 bases fit TRBD1. Germline V lookup: CDR1 SNHLY, CDR2 FYNNEI. The J segment lost 5 bases and the V segment lost 1 base, leaving 7 bases of the junction unmatched. The CDR3 sequence is 15 residues long.

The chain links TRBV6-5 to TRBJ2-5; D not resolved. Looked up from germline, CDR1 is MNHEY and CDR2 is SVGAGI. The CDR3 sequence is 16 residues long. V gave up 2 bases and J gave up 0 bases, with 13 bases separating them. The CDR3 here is CASSYLAETYQETQYF. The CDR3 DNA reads TGTGCCAGCAGTTACCTGGCAGAAACGTACCAAGAGACCCAGTACTTC.

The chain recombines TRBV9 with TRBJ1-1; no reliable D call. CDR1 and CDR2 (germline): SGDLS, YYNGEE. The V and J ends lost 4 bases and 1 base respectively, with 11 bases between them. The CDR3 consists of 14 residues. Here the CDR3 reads CASSPQSGNTEAFF. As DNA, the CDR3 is TGTGCCAGCAGCCCGCAGTCAGGGAACACTGAAGCTTTCTTT.

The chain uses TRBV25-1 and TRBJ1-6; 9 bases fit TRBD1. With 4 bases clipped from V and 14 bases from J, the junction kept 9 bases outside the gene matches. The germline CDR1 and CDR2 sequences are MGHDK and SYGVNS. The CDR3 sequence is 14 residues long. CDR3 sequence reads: CASSGSGQGFTLHF. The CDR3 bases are TGTGCCAGCAGTGGTTCGGGACAGGGATTCACCCTCCACTTT.

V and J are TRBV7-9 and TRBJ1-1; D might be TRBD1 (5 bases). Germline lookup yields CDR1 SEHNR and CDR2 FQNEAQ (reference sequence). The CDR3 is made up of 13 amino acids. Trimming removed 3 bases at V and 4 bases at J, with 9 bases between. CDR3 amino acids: CASSLVGVTEAFF. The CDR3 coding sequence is TGTGCCAGCAGCTTGGTAGGGGTCACTGAAGCTTTCTTT.

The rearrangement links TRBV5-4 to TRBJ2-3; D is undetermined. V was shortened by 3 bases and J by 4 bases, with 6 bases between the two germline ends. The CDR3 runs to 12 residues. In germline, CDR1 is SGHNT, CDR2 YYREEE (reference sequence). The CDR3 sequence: CASSSPADTQYF. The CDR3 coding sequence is TGTGCCAGCAGCTCACCGGCAGATACGCAGTATTTT.